This T cell receptor (beta chain) was obtained from a study of shared clonotypes between healthy human individuals. With 4 bases clipped from V and 3 bases from J, the junction kept 7 bases outside the gene matches. This CDR3 is 16 amino acids long. Per the germline V gene, CDR1 is KGHSH and CDR2 is LQKENI. The method was immunoSEQ multiplex PCR; TCRdb's version includes in-frame clones alone and lacks a portion of them. The profile shows over 800,000 clones, over 90% of them singletons. The naive CD8 fraction comprised CD45RO-negative cells positively selected for CCR7 and excluded terminally differentiated effector memory CD45RA+ cells.

This chain links TRBV18 with TRBJ2-3; 10 nucleotides align to TRBD2. The specimen sequenced was naive CD8+ T cells sorted from blood. The receptor comes from a man younger than 40 in good health. The CDR3 region is CASSLRPGLATDTQYF. The CDR3 DNA reads as TGTGCCAGCTCACTTAGGCCGGGACTAGCGACAGATACGCAGTATTTT.